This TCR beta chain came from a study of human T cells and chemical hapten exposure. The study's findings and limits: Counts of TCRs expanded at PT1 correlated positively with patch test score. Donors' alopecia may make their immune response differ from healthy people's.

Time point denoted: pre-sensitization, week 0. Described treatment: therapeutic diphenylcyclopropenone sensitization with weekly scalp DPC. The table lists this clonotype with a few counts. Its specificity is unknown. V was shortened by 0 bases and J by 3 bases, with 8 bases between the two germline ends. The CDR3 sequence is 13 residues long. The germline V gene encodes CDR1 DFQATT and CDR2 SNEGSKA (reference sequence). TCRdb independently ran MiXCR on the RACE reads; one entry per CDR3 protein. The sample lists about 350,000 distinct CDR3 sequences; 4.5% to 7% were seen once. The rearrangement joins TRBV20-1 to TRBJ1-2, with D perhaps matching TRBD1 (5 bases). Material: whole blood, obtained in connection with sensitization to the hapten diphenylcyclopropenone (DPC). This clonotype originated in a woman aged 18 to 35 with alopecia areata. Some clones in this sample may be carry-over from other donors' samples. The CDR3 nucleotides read TGCAGTGCTAGAGATCAGACAGACTATGGCTACACCTTC. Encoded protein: CSARDQTDYGYTF.